This T cell receptor beta chain was recorded in a study of shared clonotypes between healthy human individuals. V trimming: 4 bases; J trimming: 0 bases; junction bases outside the gene matches: 12. CDR3 length: 18 residues. From germline, CDR1 is SGHTS and CDR2 YDEGEE. Deep-level settings were used for running the assay. In the sorted-subset replicate PCRs, approximately 200 ng DNA, 25,000 to 30,000 T cell genomes, was used. Measured with immunoSEQ multiplex PCR; TCRdb has only the in-frame clones, and not every one. Found here are over a million clones, 95% to 99% of them singletons; the top ten hold about 0.45%. General study points: Estimated clonotype richness was generally higher in naive than memory subsets. The study found about 5% of naive CD4 clonotypes shared across a few donors.

Details on this clone: The antigen is undetermined.

The clonotype was recovered from a young man in good health. Sequencing was done on a sample of naive CD4+ T cells sorted from blood. Stated subset: CD45RA+ positively selected. V is TRBV5-8 and J is TRBJ2-1; 8 bases align to TRBD2. The CDR3 sequence: CASSGLAAGVSSYNEQFF. The DNA of the CDR3 is TGTGCCAGCAGCGGGTTAGCAGCGGGAGTAAGCTCCTACAATGAGCAGTTCTTC. Using reference TRBV5-8 and TRBJ2-1 for the parts outside the CDR3, the full variable domain is EAGVTQSPTHLIKTRGQQATLRCSPISGHTSVYWYQQALGLGLQFLLWYDEGEERNRGNFPPRFSGRQFPNYSSELNVNALELEDSALYLCASSGLAAGVSSYNEQFFGPGTRLTVL.